This TCR beta chain was documented in a study of T cells in Graves' hyperthyroidism and ophthalmopathy. Study in general: At initial diagnosis, before any treatment had begun, peripheral blood was obtained. Notes on the study in general: Blood samples included most of the expanded thyroid clonotypes exceeding 0.001.

This clonotype was observed a handful of times. Its antigen remains unknown. Hyperthyroidism was newly diagnosed in patients aged 18 to 65 (duration under 2 months). Diagnosing involved the use of clinical symptoms, serum thyroxine and TRAb, thyroid ultrasound and orbital computed tomography. V was pared by 5 bases and J by 8 bases, with 16 bases of the junction left unmatched. CDR3 length equals 16 residues. Per the germline V gene, CDR1 is DFQATT and CDR2 is SNEGSKA (reference sequence). Researchers took RNA transcripts and amplified the TCR beta CDR3 regions from them. An initial round of RT-PCR targeting the TCR CDR3 relied on the HTBI primer set. In TCRdb, the multiplex PCR reads were re-called with MiXCR into one record per CDR3 protein. The sample has about 400,000 distinct CDR3 sequences, 13% seen once.

This TCR was recovered from a woman under 30 with Graves' hyperthyroidism. The chain links TRBV20-1 to TRBJ2-1; 9 bases line up with TRBD1. The sample was blood. The CDR3 is CSAASPGQGMVDEQFF. Here the CDR3 DNA reads TGCAGTGCTGCCTCACCGGGACAGGGAATGGTCGATGAGCAGTTCTTC.